A selection of T cell receptor beta chains follows, all from one sample in a study of T cell repertoires in cytomegalovirus infection. MiXCR, applied by TCRdb to the reads, yields one record per CDR3 protein. The sample records around 750,000 distinct CDR3 sequences, over 25% being singletons. No antigen has been assigned to these receptors. Material: cultured CD8+ T cells from PBMCs, obtained from culture after CMV antigen stimulation. These receptors came from a human donor in good health (CMV status not recorded). Some clones in this sample may be carry-over from other donors' samples. Both conserved end residues are part of each CDR3. Each record gives: CDR3 DNA, CDR3 protein, V gene, J gene, clone size, D gene. D genes are given only for firm matches. Size is omitted from some rows. Given values are once, few, many or a class for expanded clones.

CDR3nt: TGTGCCAGCAGTGTATCGTTCGGACTCCCAAAGTTTAAGAGCTCCTACAATGAGCAGTTCTTC; CDR3aa: CASSVSFGLPKFKSSYNEQFF; v_gene: TRBV2; j_gene: TRBJ2-1; abundance: few; d_gene: .
CDR3nt: TGTGCCAGCAGCTTTCGGATCCACGAGCAGTACTTC; CDR3aa: CASSFRIHEQYF; v_gene: TRBV11-1; j_gene: TRBJ2-7; abundance: few; d_gene: .
CDR3nt: TGTGCCAGCAACCGGGACAGGGGGCCGGACTATGGCTACACCTTC; CDR3aa: CASNRDRGPDYGYTF; v_gene: TRBV5-5; j_gene: TRBJ1-2; abundance: few; d_gene: TRBD1
CDR3nt: TGTGCCAGCTCACCTGAGGGGGACCCGTCGGAAAAACTGTTTTTT; CDR3aa: CASSPEGDPSEKLFF; v_gene: TRBV18; j_gene: TRBJ1-4; abundance: few; d_gene: .
CDR3nt: TGTGCCAGCAGCCAATGGCCGCCGACCGGGCCCCAGCATTTT; CDR3aa: CASSQWPPTGPQHF; v_gene: TRBV3-1; j_gene: TRBJ1-5; abundance: .; d_gene: .
CDR3nt: TGTGCCATCAGGATAACGGGGGACACAGATACGCAGTATTTT; CDR3aa: CAIRITGDTDTQYF; v_gene: TRBV10-3; j_gene: TRBJ2-3; abundance: .; d_gene: .
CDR3nt: TGTGCCAGCACCATGGGGCAGCCCCAGCATTTT; CDR3aa: CASTMGQPQHF; v_gene: TRBV6-6; j_gene: TRBJ1-5; abundance: few; d_gene: .
CDR3nt: TGTGCTAGTGGTCCTCCCACAGGGGGTCGCACCAGTACTGGAAACACCATATATTTT; CDR3aa: CASGPPTGGRTSTGNTIYF; v_gene: TRBV12-5; j_gene: TRBJ1-3; abundance: .; d_gene: TRBD1
CDR3nt: TGCGCCAGCAGGACAGGCTATTATGATAGCACCGGGGAGCTGTTTTTT; CDR3aa: CASRTGYYDSTGELFF; v_gene: TRBV10-2; j_gene: TRBJ2-2; abundance: .; d_gene: .
CDR3nt: TGTGCCAGTACCTACGGTTACTACAATGAGCAGTTCTTC; CDR3aa: CASTYGYYNEQFF; v_gene: TRBV19; j_gene: TRBJ2-1; abundance: .; d_gene: .
CDR3nt: TGTGCCAGCAGTTTAGGACAGGGCTCAGATACGCAGTATTTT; CDR3aa: CASSLGQGSDTQYF; v_gene: TRBV27; j_gene: TRBJ2-3; abundance: few; d_gene: TRBD1
CDR3nt: TGTGCCAGTAGTCAGACTCTCAACAATGAGCAGTTCTTC; CDR3aa: CASSQTLNNEQFF; v_gene: TRBV19; j_gene: TRBJ2-1; abundance: few; d_gene: .
CDR3nt: TGTGCCAGCAGGCCCCCCTTGATGGCCAGCTACAATGAGCAGTTCTTC; CDR3aa: CASRPPLMASYNEQFF; v_gene: TRBV6-2/TRBV6-3; j_gene: TRBJ2-1; abundance: .; d_gene: .
CDR3nt: TGTGCCAGCAGCTCTTTGGGACCAGATACGCAGTATTTT; CDR3aa: CASSSLGPDTQYF; v_gene: TRBV27; j_gene: TRBJ2-3; abundance: many; d_gene: .
CDR3nt: TGTGCCAGCAGCGAGGGGGGGAATAACTATGGCTACACCTTC; CDR3aa: CASSEGGNNYGYTF; v_gene: TRBV9; j_gene: TRBJ1-2; abundance: many; d_gene: .
CDR3nt: TGCGCCAGCAGCGATCCGGGACACCAACCGAACACTGAAGCTTTCTTT; CDR3aa: CASSDPGHQPNTEAFF; v_gene: TRBV5-1; j_gene: TRBJ1-1; abundance: .; d_gene: .
CDR3nt: TGCAGCGTGCCTGAGGGGGCCCCGGCCGTTTACGGCTACACCTTC; CDR3aa: CSVPEGAPAVYGYTF; v_gene: TRBV29-1; j_gene: TRBJ1-2; abundance: .; d_gene: TRBD1
CDR3nt: TGTGCCAGCAGTTACAAGGACGGCTTGGACACTGAAGCTTTCTTT; CDR3aa: CASSYKDGLDTEAFF; v_gene: TRBV6-6; j_gene: TRBJ1-1; abundance: .; d_gene: .
CDR3nt: TGTGCCAGCAGCTTAGAAGTGGGGCCGAACACCGGGGAGCTGTTTTTT; CDR3aa: CASSLEVGPNTGELFF; v_gene: TRBV7-6; j_gene: TRBJ2-2; abundance: few; d_gene: .
CDR3nt: TGCAGTGCTATAACAACCGGGACAGGGCACTACAATGAGCAGTTCTTC; CDR3aa: CSAITTGTGHYNEQFF; v_gene: TRBV20-1; j_gene: TRBJ2-1; abundance: .; d_gene: TRBD1
CDR3nt: TGTGCCAGCATCGGGGACACGAACACTGAAGCTTTCTTT; CDR3aa: CASIGDTNTEAFF; v_gene: TRBV12-3/TRBV12-4; j_gene: TRBJ1-1; abundance: .; d_gene: .
CDR3nt: TGTGCCAGCAGCGCACGCCGGGAACCATATAACACTGAAGCTTTCTTT; CDR3aa: CASSARREPYNTEAFF; v_gene: TRBV7-2; j_gene: TRBJ1-1; abundance: many; d_gene: .